These 26 T cell receptor beta chains share one sample of origin, sequenced in a study of shared clonotypes between healthy human individuals. Sequencing used immunoSEQ multiplex PCR; TCRdb keeps in-frame clones, though not all of them. The table includes more than 1.2 million clones, about 98.5% detected once. Sequenced input: naive CD4+ T cells sorted from blood. Subset: CD45RA+ positively selected. The source of these receptors is a man aged 25-45 years in good health.

This chain joins TRBV29-1 and TRBJ2-5, with 12 bases fitting TRBD2. J gave up 5 bases and V 4 bases, and 2 bases lay outside the gene matches. The germline V gene encodes CDR1 SQVTM and CDR2 ANQGSEA. The CDR3 has 13 amino acids. CDR3 protein: CSVATSGSETQYF. For the CDR3, the DNA is TGCAGCGTTGCGACTAGCGGGAGTGAGACCCAGTACTTC.

The CDR3 DNA sequence: TGCGCCAGCAGCCAAGTTCCGCGAAACAATGAGCAGTTCTTC. This translates into CASSQVPRNNEQFF. The V call is TRBV4-3, the J call TRBJ2-1; D is uncertain. Deletions cut 1 base from V and 5 bases from J, with 9 bases between. Germline V gives CDR1 LGHNA, CDR2 YSLEER. The CDR3 is 14 residues long.

V and J are TRBV18 and TRBJ2-7; 8 nucleotides match TRBD2. CDR1 is KGHSH, CDR2 LQKENI, per germline. V was pared by 0 bases and J by 0 bases, with 7 bases of the junction left unmatched. The CDR3 runs 17 residues. CDR3 in DNA: TGTGCCAGCTCACCACCGGTCGTACTAGCGGACTCCTACGAGCAGTACTTC. Encoded protein: CASSPPVVLADSYEQYF.

This chain connects TRBV18 to TRBJ2-6; D might be TRBD2 (9 bases). The CDR3 length is 19 residues. Trimming stripped 4 bases from V and 0 bases from J, with 19 bases between. Per the germline V gene, CDR1 is KGHSH and CDR2 is LQKENI. CDR3: CASSRDRQLAGSGANVLTF. CDR3 nucleotide sequence: TGTGCCAGCTCACGGGACAGGCAACTAGCGGGCTCTGGGGCCAACGTCCTGACTTTC.

This chain joins TRBV9 and TRBJ1-2, with D tentatively TRBD1 (5 bases). Trimming removed 1 base at V and 8 bases at J, with 18 bases between. CDR1 SGDLS and CDR2 YYNGEE come from the germline V gene. The CDR3 runs to 15 residues. The CDR3 region is CASSVLSEGSSGYTF. DNA of the CDR3: TGTGCCAGCAGCGTACTATCAGAGGGGAGTAGCGGCTACACCTTC.

The CDR3, as DNA: TGTGCCAGCAGCTTGGACGGACTAGCGGGAGTGAATGAGCAGTTCTTC. Its translation: CASSLDGLAGVNEQFF. The genes are TRBV7-9 and TRBJ2-1; 13 bases are shared with TRBD2. CDR1 is SEHNR and CDR2 is FQNEAQ in the germline V gene (reference sequence). The junction had 6 bases not matched to a gene; V was cut back by 3 bases and J by 7 bases. This CDR3 is 16 amino acids long.

This chain links TRBV7-9 with TRBJ2-7; D gene uncertain. Germline-derived CDR1 and CDR2 are SEHNR and FQNEAQ (reference sequence). The CDR3 runs to 15 residues. V lost 1 base, J lost 0 bases, and 10 bases lay in between. The CDR3 protein is CASSLERLSSYEQYF. The DNA of the CDR3 is TGTGCCAGCAGCTTAGAAAGGCTTTCCTCCTACGAGCAGTACTTC.

This chain joins TRBV18 and TRBJ2-5; D call uncertain. Germline loops: CDR1 KGHSH, CDR2 LQKENI. The CDR3 sequence is 11 residues long. Trimming took off 5 bases at V and 5 bases at J, with 6 bases between the two ends. For the CDR3, the DNA is TGTGCCAGCTCAGAAGCCGAGACCCAGTACTTC. This encodes CASSEAETQYF. The full variable domain, its missing parts supplied by reference TRBV18 and TRBJ2-5, is NAGVMQNPRHLVRRRGQEARLRCSPMKGHSHVYWYRQLPEEGLKFMVYLQKENIIDESGMPKERFSAEFPKEGPSILRIQQVVRGDSAAYFCASSEAETQYFGPGTRLLVL.

This chain links TRBV18 with TRBJ2-7; tentatively, D is TRBD2 (6 bases). This CDR3 region has 17 residues. Trimming cost V 2 bases and J 0 bases, with 17 bases left between them. Germline lookup yields CDR1 KGHSH and CDR2 LQKENI. The CDR3 sequence: CASSPVAGRTSSYEQYF. In DNA, the CDR3 is TGTGCCAGCTCACCAGTCGCGGGGCGTACCTCCTCCTACGAGCAGTACTTC.

This chain links TRBV27 with TRBJ2-5; D could derive from TRBD1 or TRBD2 (5 bases each). V dropped 6 bases and J dropped 1 base, with 18 bases sitting between them. The CDR3 loop spans 16 amino acids. Germline CDR1 is MNHEY and CDR2 is SMNVEV (reference sequence). CDR3 residues: CASRRFGGVGQETQYF. Written as DNA, the CDR3 is TGTGCCAGCAGGCGGTTTGGGGGAGTGGGCCAAGAGACCCAGTACTTC.

The CDR3: CASSSRVVGNQPQHF. CDR3 bases: TGTGCCAGCAGTTCCAGGGTAGTGGGCAATCAGCCCCAGCATTTT. The chain carries TRBV28 and TRBJ1-5, with a tentative D call TRBD1 (5 bases). The germline V gene has CDR1 MDHEN and CDR2 SYDVKM. V was trimmed by 4 bases and J by 2 bases, leaving 12 bases between them. CDR3 length: 15 residues.

The chain combines TRBV5-1 with TRBJ2-3; 11 bases map to TRBD1. V shed 3 bases and J 5 bases; nucleotides not matched to a gene: 5. There are 15 residues in the CDR3. Germline V lookup: CDR1 SGHRS, CDR2 YFSETQ. CDR3 bases: TGCGCCAGCAGCTCGGGGACAGGGGGAGTAGATACGCAGTATTTT. It yields the protein CASSSGTGGVDTQYF.

The V and J genes are TRBV5-1 and TRBJ2-5; TRBD1 matches 7 bases. The V gene's germline CDR1 is SGHRS and CDR2 YFSETQ. Trimming at V came to 3 bases and at J to 2 bases, leaving 10 bases not matched to a gene. The CDR3 is 16 amino acids. This chain's CDR3 is CASSWSPDRAQETQYF. The CDR3 nucleotides are TGCGCCAGCAGCTGGAGCCCCGACAGGGCACAAGAGACCCAGTACTTC.

The V gene is TRBV4-3, the J gene TRBJ2-7; TRBD2 agrees at 12 bases. CDR1 is LGHNA and CDR2 is YSLEER in the germline V gene. The CDR3 length is 16 residues. The V and J ends lost 0 bases and 7 bases, in that order; junction bases with no gene match: 7. CDR3 residues: CASSQEPTSGRGEQYF. CDR3 nucleotide sequence: TGCGCCAGCAGCCAAGAGCCGACTAGCGGGAGAGGTGAGCAGTACTTC.

V is TRBV9 and J is TRBJ2-3; perhaps TRBD1 as D (5 bases). Trimming removed 4 bases at V and 6 bases at J, with 12 bases between. This CDR3 is 13 amino acids long. From germline, CDR1 is SGDLS and CDR2 YYNGEE. As DNA, the CDR3 is TGTGCCAGCAGCCCCTTGAACAGGGATACGCAGTATTTT. The encoded protein is CASSPLNRDTQYF. The entire variable domain, with the rest obtained from reference TRBV9 and TRBJ2-3, is as follows: DSGVTQTPKHLITATGQRVTLRCSPRSGDLSVYWYQQSLDQGLQFLIQYYNGEERAKGNILERFSAQQFPDLHSELNLSSLELGDSALYFCASSPLNRDTQYFGPGTRLTVL.

The V call is TRBV7-2, the J call TRBJ2-5, with 7 bases identical to TRBD2. The germline V gene encodes CDR1 SGHTA and CDR2 FQGNSA. The CDR3 covers 16 residues. V shed 1 base and J 1 base; nucleotides not matched to a gene: 6. Here the CDR3 DNA reads TGTGCCAGCAGCTTAGTTCGGCTAGCGGCCCAAGAGACCCAGTACTTC. Its translation: CASSLVRLAAQETQYF.

The chain couples TRBV5-1 to TRBJ2-5; D is unresolved. V dropped 4 bases and J dropped 1 base, with 8 bases sitting between them. This CDR3 region has 13 residues. Germline V lookup: CDR1 SGHRS, CDR2 YFSETQ. This CDR3 reads CASSPQIQETQYF. In DNA form, the CDR3 reads TGCGCCAGCAGCCCACAGATCCAAGAGACCCAGTACTTC.

In its sample, this clone was seen once. The chain is built from TRBV2 and TRBJ2-7; possibly TRBD2 for D (5 bases). The CDR3 runs to 12 residues. The V gene's germline CDR1 is SNHLY and CDR2 FYNNEI. Trimming stripped 7 bases from V and 2 bases from J, with 9 bases between. The CDR3 reads CASTGITYEQYF. Written as DNA, the CDR3 is TGTGCCAGCACCGGGATAACCTACGAGCAGTACTTC.

The chain joins TRBV9 to TRBJ2-1; TRBD2 might be the D (6 bases). Germline V gene lookup returns CDR1 SGDLS and CDR2 YYNGEE. V shed 0 bases and J shed 4 bases, with 14 bases lying between them. The CDR3 contains 16 residues. The CDR3 spells CASSVALGLGYNEQFF. CDR3 bases: TGTGCCAGCAGCGTAGCTTTGGGACTGGGATACAATGAGCAGTTCTTC. Full variable domain (missing parts from reference TRBV9 and TRBJ2-1): DSGVTQTPKHLITATGQRVTLRCSPRSGDLSVYWYQQSLDQGLQFLIQYYNGEERAKGNILERFSAQQFPDLHSELNLSSLELGDSALYFCASSVALGLGYNEQFFGPGTRLTVL.

The chain couples TRBV19 to TRBJ2-7; D gene uncertain. The CDR3 loop spans 14 amino acids. V was shortened by 7 bases and J by 2 bases, with 15 bases between the two germline ends. CDR1 and CDR2 (germline): LNHDA, SQIVND (reference sequence). CDR3 DNA: TGTGCCAGTACTGCCTTGGGATTTCCCTACGAGCAGTACTTC. Protein product: CASTALGFPYEQYF.

CDR3 nucleotides: TGTGCCAGCAGCCTACGGGACACCACCTACGAGCAGTACTTC. Its translation: CASSLRDTTYEQYF. The gene calls are TRBV5-4 and TRBJ2-7, with D perhaps matching TRBD1 (6 bases). The V gene's germline CDR1 is SGHNT and CDR2 YYREEE (reference sequence). V lost 4 bases and J 2 bases, leaving 13 bases between the germline ends. The CDR3 has 14 residues.

The chain carries TRBV7-9 and TRBJ2-5, with D possibly being TRBD2 (6 bases). V was cut by 5 bases and J by 5 bases, with 15 bases left in between. Germline V gives CDR1 SEHNR, CDR2 FQNEAQ (reference sequence). The CDR3 is made up of 14 amino acids. As DNA, the CDR3 is TGTGCCAGCAGCCCCCACGGAGGGAGGGAGACCCAGTACTTC. Amino acid sequence: CASSPHGGRETQYF.

This chain joins TRBV15 and TRBJ1-2; maybe TRBD1 (5 bases). The CDR3 contains 17 residues. CDR1 and CDR2 from the germline V gene are LNHNV and YYDKDF (reference sequence). V lost 0 bases to trimming and J lost 0 bases, with 14 bases between them. Written as DNA, the CDR3 is TGTGCCACCAGCAGAGATGAGGCCACAGGAGCTAACTATGGCTACACCTTC. Protein sequence: CATSRDEATGANYGYTF.

The J gene is TRBJ1-3, the V gene TRBV25-1; the D gene is possibly TRBD1 (5 bases). This CDR3 is 16 amino acids long. Trimming pared 3 bases from V and 4 bases from J, leaving 16 bases between. Germline V gene data show CDR1 as MGHDK and CDR2 as SYGVNS. The DNA for the CDR3 is TGTGCCAGCAGTGATGTAAAGGACACCCAAGGAAACACCATATATTTT. Its protein is CASSDVKDTQGNTIYF.

The chain has TRBV27 and TRBJ2-7, with D possibly TRBD1 on 6 matching bases. V lost 4 bases and J 1 base, leaving 14 bases between the germline ends. The CDR3 is 15 residues long. In germline, CDR1 is MNHEY, CDR2 SMNVEV (reference sequence). CDR3 DNA: TGTGCCAGCAGTTCGCAGGGGCTGGGGTCCTACGAGCAGTACTTC. Amino acids: CASSSQGLGSYEQYF.

This sequence joins TRBV18 and TRBJ2-3; TRBD2 is a possible D gene (6 bases). Per germline, CDR1 KGHSH and CDR2 LQKENI. CDR3 length equals 15 residues. Trimming cost V 6 bases and J 4 bases, with 17 bases left between them. CDR3 protein: CASSRDRGSADTQYF. In nucleotides, the CDR3 is TGTGCCAGCTCCCGGGATCGGGGGAGTGCAGATACGCAGTATTTT. Supplemented by reference TRBV18 and TRBJ2-3, the full variable domain reads NAGVMQNPRHLVRRRGQEARLRCSPMKGHSHVYWYRQLPEEGLKFMVYLQKENIIDESGMPKERFSAEFPKEGPSILRIQQVVRGDSAAYFCASSRDRGSADTQYFGPGTRLTVL.